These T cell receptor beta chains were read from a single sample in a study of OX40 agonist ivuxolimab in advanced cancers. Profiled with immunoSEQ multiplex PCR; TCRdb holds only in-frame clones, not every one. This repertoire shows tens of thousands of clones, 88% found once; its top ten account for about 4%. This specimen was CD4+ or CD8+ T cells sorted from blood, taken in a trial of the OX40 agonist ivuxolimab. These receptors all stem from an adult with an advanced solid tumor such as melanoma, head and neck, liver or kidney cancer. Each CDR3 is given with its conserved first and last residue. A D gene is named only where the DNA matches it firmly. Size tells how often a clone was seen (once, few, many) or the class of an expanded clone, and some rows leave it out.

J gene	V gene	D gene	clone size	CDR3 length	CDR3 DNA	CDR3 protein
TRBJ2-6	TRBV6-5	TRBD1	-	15	TGTGCCAGCCAAAGACAGGGCCCTGGGGCCAACGTCCTGACTTTC	CASQRQGPGANVLTF
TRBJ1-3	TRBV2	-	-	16	TGTGCCAGCAGTGAATTTTCAGCTTTCTCTGGAAACACCATATATTTT	CASSEFSAFSGNTIYF
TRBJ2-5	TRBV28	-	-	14	TGTGCCAGCAGCACACGGGACACACAAGAGACCCAGTACTTC	CASSTRDTQETQYF
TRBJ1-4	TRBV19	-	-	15	TGTGCCAGTAGTATTAGATCCGACATGGATGAAAAACTGTTTTTT	CASSIRSDMDEKLFF
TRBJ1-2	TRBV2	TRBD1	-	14	TGTGCCAGCCTTCCACAGGGGGCTGGGTATGGCTACACCTTC	CASLPQGAGYGYTF
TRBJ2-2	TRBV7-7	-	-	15	TGTGCTAGCAGCTTAGGTTATCCGAACACCGGGGAGCTGTTTTTT	CASSLGYPNTGELFF
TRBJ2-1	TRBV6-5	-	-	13	TGTGCCAGCAAGTTAGGGCGATTCAATGAGCAGTTCTTC	CASKLGRFNEQFF
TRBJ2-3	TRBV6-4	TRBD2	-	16	TGTGCCAGCAGTGACTATGCTAGCGGGAGACCAGATACGCAGTATTTT	CASSDYASGRPDTQYF
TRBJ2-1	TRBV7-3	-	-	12	TGTGCCAGCAGCGTTAGGGACGATGAGCAGTTCTTC	CASSVRDDEQFF
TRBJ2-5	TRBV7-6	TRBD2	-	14	TGTGCCAGCAGCCTTCGGACTAGTTCGGAGACCCAGTACTTC	CASSLRTSSETQYF
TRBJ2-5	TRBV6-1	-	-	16	TGTGCCAGCAGTGTAGTGTCCGGGGTCCCGGGAGAGACCCAGTACTTC	CASSVVSGVPGETQYF
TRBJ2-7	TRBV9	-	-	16	TGTGCCAGCAGCGCCGGAGGGTCCGGCAGGTCCTACGAGCAGTACTTC	CASSAGGSGRSYEQYF
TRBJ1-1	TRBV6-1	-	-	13	TGTGCCAGCAGTGAATGGGGGCTGGTTGAAGCTTTCTTT	CASSEWGLVEAFF
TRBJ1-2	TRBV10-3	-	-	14	TGTGCCATCAGTGCGGGTCCTTCCCACTATGGCTACACCTTC	CAISAGPSHYGYTF
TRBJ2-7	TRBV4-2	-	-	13	TGTGCCAGCAGCCAAGATTTGCCCTACGAGCAGTACTTC	CASSQDLPYEQYF
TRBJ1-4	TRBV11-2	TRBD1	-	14	TGTGCCAGCACCCGGACAGGGGCTAATGAAAAACTGTTTTTT	CASTRTGANEKLFF
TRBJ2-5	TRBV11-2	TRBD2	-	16	TGTGCCAGCAGCCCCTCGTGGGGGGGTGGCCAAGAGACCCAGTACTTC	CASSPSWGGGQETQYF
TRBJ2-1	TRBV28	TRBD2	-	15	TGTGCCAGCAGACCCTCTAGCGGGAGTTGGAATGAGCAGTTCTTC	CASRPSSGSWNEQFF
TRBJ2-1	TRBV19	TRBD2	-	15	TGTGCCAGTAGTATAGATTATGCTAGCGGGAATGAGCAGTTCTTC	CASSIDYASGNEQFF
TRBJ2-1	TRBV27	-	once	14	TGTGCCAGCAGTTTAGGCGGCAGCTACAATGAGCAGTTCTTC	CASSLGGSYNEQFF
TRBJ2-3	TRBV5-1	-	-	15	TGCGCCAGCAGCATCCAGGGGGAAACTAGCTCGGCGCAGTATTTT	CASSIQGETSSAQYF
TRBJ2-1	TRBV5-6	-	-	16	TGTGCCAGCAGTTACGACATAGGGGGGGCATCTAATGAGCAGTTCTTC	CASSYDIGGASNEQFF
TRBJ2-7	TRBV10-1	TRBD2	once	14	TGCGCCAGCATCAGCAGCGGGGGACCCTACGAGCAGTACTTC	CASISSGGPYEQYF
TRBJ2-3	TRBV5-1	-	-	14	TGCGCCAGCAGCTCGGGGACACTTATGGATACGCAGTATTTT	CASSSGTLMDTQYF
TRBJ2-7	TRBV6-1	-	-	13	TGTGCCAGCAGTGAAGACCTGGTATCCGAGCAGTACTTC	CASSEDLVSEQYF
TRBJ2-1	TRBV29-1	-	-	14	TGCAGCGTTGAAGCTTTACTAGTCACCCGGGAGCAGTTCTTC	CSVEALLVTREQFF
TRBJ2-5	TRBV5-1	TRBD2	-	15	TGCGCCAGCAGCCCCTATAGCGGGAGAGGCGAGACCCAGTACTTC	CASSPYSGRGETQYF
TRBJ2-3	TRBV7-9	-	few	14	TGTGCCAGCAGCTTAGACAGAAGCACAGATACGCAGTATTTT	CASSLDRSTDTQYF
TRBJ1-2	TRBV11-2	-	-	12	TGTGCCAGCAGCTTAGCAAGCTATGGCTACACCTTC	CASSLASYGYTF
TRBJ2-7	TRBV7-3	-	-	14	TGTGCCAGCAGCTTAAAACCGCTCTCCTACGAGCAGTACTTC	CASSLKPLSYEQYF
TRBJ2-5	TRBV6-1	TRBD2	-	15	TGTGCCAGCAGTGAACTGGGGGGGTACCAAGAGACCCAGTACTTC	CASSELGGYQETQYF
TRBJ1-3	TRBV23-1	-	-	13	TGCGCCAGCATATGGGCCCCTGGAAACACCATATATTTT	CASIWAPGNTIYF
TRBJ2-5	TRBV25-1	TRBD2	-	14	TGTGCCAGCAGCTTAGCGGGATGGGGGGAGACCCAGTACTTC	CASSLAGWGETQYF
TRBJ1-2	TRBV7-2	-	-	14	TGTGCCAGCAGCTCGGCGGCCCCTAACTATGGCTACACCTTC	CASSSAAPNYGYTF
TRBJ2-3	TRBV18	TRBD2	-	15	TGTGCCAGCTCAAGAACTAGCGGGAAAATAGATACGCAGTATTTT	CASSRTSGKIDTQYF
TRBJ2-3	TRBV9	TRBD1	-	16	TGTGCCAGCAGCGTAGTGGACAGGGGGGGCACAGATACGCAGTATTTT	CASSVVDRGGTDTQYF
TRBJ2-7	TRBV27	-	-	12	TGTGCCAGCAGTCACGGGGTTTACGAGCAGTACTTC	CASSHGVYEQYF
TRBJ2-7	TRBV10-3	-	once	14	TGTGCCACCAAACAGGGCCCCCTCTCCTACGAGCAGTACTTC	CATKQGPLSYEQYF
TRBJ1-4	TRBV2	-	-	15	TGTGCCAGCAGTGAGGGCGGGCGAACTAATGAAAAACTGTTTTTT	CASSEGGRTNEKLFF